Listed here are 19 T cell receptor beta chains from one sample, sequenced in a study of OX40 agonist ivuxolimab in advanced cancers. Sequenced by immunoSEQ multiplex PCR; TCRdb stores in-frame clones only, minus some. This sample has about 13,000 clones, with roughly two thirds found just once. The source material was CD4+ or CD8+ T cells sorted from blood, sampled in a trial of the OX40 agonist ivuxolimab. The receptor source for this set is an adult with an advanced solid tumor such as melanoma, head and neck, liver or kidney cancer.

CDR3: CASSQEEGALYGYTF. The CDR3 bases are TGTGCCAGCAGCCAAGAGGAAGGGGCTCTCTATGGCTACACCTTC. The rearrangement uses TRBV5-3 and TRBJ1-2, with a weak D call TRBD1 (5 bases). TRBV5-3 is reported as an ORF; its role is uncertain. V dropped 8 bases and J dropped 4 bases, with 21 bases sitting between them. The CDR3 is 15 amino acids.

The chain combines TRBV2 with TRBJ2-1; D may be TRBD2 (7 bases). From germline, CDR1 is SNHLY and CDR2 FYNNEI. The CDR3 has 13 residues. Deletions cut 4 bases from V and 6 bases from J, with 10 bases between. The CDR3 nucleotides read TGTGCCAGCAGTGTAGGGGGGGCCAATGAGCAGTTCTTC. Translating it yields CASSVGGANEQFF. The full variable domain, its missing parts supplied by reference TRBV2 and TRBJ2-1, is EPEVTQTPSHQVTQMGQEVILRCVPISNHLYFYWYRQILGQKVEFLVSFYNNEISEKSEIFDDQFSVERPDGSNFTLKIRSTKLEDSAMYFCASSVGGANEQFFGPGTRLTVL.

The rearrangement links TRBV15 to TRBJ2-2; 7 positions agree with TRBD1. The ends lost 5 bases at V and 4 bases at J; junction bases unmatched: 10. CDR3 length equals 16 residues. In germline, CDR1 is LNHNV, CDR2 YYDKDF (reference sequence). The CDR3 nucleotides read TGTGCCACCAGCCCTCCGGGACAGAGATCCACCGGGGAGCTGTTTTTT. Its protein product is CATSPPGQRSTGELFF.

This chain links TRBV7-6 with TRBJ1-1; no definite D call. This CDR3 is built from 13 residues. From germline, CDR1 is SGHVS and CDR2 FNYEAQ. The V end was cut by 1 base, the J end by 5 bases, with 8 bases between. The CDR3 DNA reads TGTGCCAGCAGCTTAGAAATAGGTACTGAAGCTTTCTTT. This encodes CASSLEIGTEAFF.

The chain uses TRBV28 and TRBJ1-2; D is unresolved. V was shortened by 3 bases and J by 5 bases, with 7 bases between the two germline ends. Germline CDR1 MDHEN, CDR2 SYDVKM. The CDR3 length is 12 residues. The CDR3, as DNA: TGTGCCAGCAGTTTTCTGGAATATGGCTACACCTTC. Translating gives CASSFLEYGYTF.

This clone was detected a few times. The chain joins TRBV19 to TRBJ2-7; the D gene is possibly TRBD1 (6 bases). V shed 5 bases and J shed 0 bases, with 14 bases lying between them. Germline V gene data show CDR1 as LNHDA and CDR2 as SQIVND (reference sequence). This CDR3 contains 15 residues. This chain's CDR3 is CASSSETGLSYEQYF. The CDR3 DNA is TGTGCCAGTAGTTCCGAGACAGGACTCTCCTACGAGCAGTACTTC.

This chain links TRBV30 with TRBJ2-1, with D hard to call. The CDR3 totals 14 residues. Looked up from germline, CDR1 is GTSNPN and CDR2 is SVGIG (reference sequence). V lost 1 base to trimming and J lost 0 bases, with 7 bases between them. CDR3: CAWSGSPSYNEQFF. The DNA of the CDR3 is TGTGCCTGGAGTGGTAGTCCCTCCTACAATGAGCAGTTCTTC.

The rearrangement links TRBV13 to TRBJ1-2; D gene unclear. V lost 5 bases, J lost 3 bases, and 19 bases lay in between. This CDR3 contains 16 residues. Germline-derived CDR1 and CDR2 are PRHDT and FYEKMQ (reference sequence). The DNA of the CDR3 is TGTGCCAGCAGCGTAAAAGAGGGCAGGATCGACTATGGCTACACCTTC. As protein: CASSVKEGRIDYGYTF. The full variable domain, its missing parts supplied by reference TRBV13 and TRBJ1-2, is AAGVIQSPRHLIKEKRETATLKCYPIPRHDTVYWYQQGPGQDPQFLISFYEKMQSDKGSIPDRFSAQQFSDYHSELNMSSLELGDSALYFCASSVKEGRIDYGYTFGSGTRLTVV.

The V gene is TRBV5-6, the J gene TRBJ1-1, with 7 nucleotides matching TRBD1. Germline-derived CDR1 and CDR2 are SGHDT and YYEEEE. V lost 4 bases, J lost 3 bases, and 9 bases stayed unmatched. The CDR3 is made up of 15 amino acids. CDR3 coding DNA: TGTGCCAGCAGCCGCGAAAAGGGGGCGCACACTGAAGCTTTCTTT. Encoded protein: CASSREKGAHTEAFF.

The chain is built from TRBV19 and TRBJ2-2, with D possibly being TRBD2 (6 bases). V lost 3 bases, J lost 6 bases, and 14 bases lay in between. CDR1 is LNHDA and CDR2 is SQIVND in the germline V gene (reference sequence). This CDR3 spans 15 amino acids. In DNA form, the CDR3 reads TGTGCCAGTAGTATGAGGAGGGGATCGGCCGGGGAGCTGTTTTTT. Translation gives CASSMRRGSAGELFF.

The chain links TRBV5-6 to TRBJ2-5; TRBD1 aligns across 11 bases. The J call may be mistaken, given a closer DNA end match to TRBJ2-7. CDR1 is SGHDT, CDR2 YYEEEE, per germline. The CDR3 has 15 residues. CDR3 bases: TGTGCCAGCAGCCGGACTAGGACAGGGGGCTTCGAGCAGTACTTC. Its protein product is CASSRTRTGGFEQYF.

This clone qualifies as medium-sized. CDR3 amino acids: CASRWSTGDQPQHF. The CDR3 DNA sequence: TGTGCCAGCAGATGGTCGACAGGGGATCAGCCCCAGCATTTT. The chain is built from TRBV2 and TRBJ1-5, with 8 bases identical to TRBD1. The J segment lost 5 bases and the V segment lost 6 bases, leaving 6 bases of the junction unmatched. The CDR3 runs to 14 residues. Looked up from germline, CDR1 is SNHLY and CDR2 is FYNNEI.

At least ten counts were recorded for this clone. The rearrangement joins TRBV5-6 to TRBJ2-7; D gene unclear. Germline V gene data show CDR1 as SGHDT and CDR2 as YYEEEE. The CDR3 contains 12 residues. Trimming cost V 0 bases and J 4 bases, with 5 bases left between them. CDR3 amino acids: CASSLGVYEQYF. The CDR3 DNA reads TGTGCCAGCAGCTTGGGAGTGTACGAGCAGTACTTC.

The chain has TRBV6-5 and TRBJ2-1; D may correspond to TRBD1 or TRBD2 (5 bases each). This CDR3 has 14 amino acids. Germline V gene data show CDR1 as MNHEY and CDR2 as SVGAGI. V lost 2 bases and J lost 5, with 10 bases in between. Here the CDR3 reads CASSYGDGHNEQFF. The CDR3 DNA is TGTGCCAGCAGTTACGGGGACGGACACAATGAGCAGTTCTTC.

The rearrangement links TRBV5-8 to TRBJ2-2; D is unresolved. The CDR3 has 14 amino acids. The V end lost 2 bases, the J end lost 4 bases, and 9 bases lay between the germline ends. Germline assignment: CDR1 SGHTS and CDR2 YDEGEE. This CDR3 is CASSLRRGTGELFF. DNA of the CDR3: TGTGCCAGCAGCTTAAGACGAGGCACCGGGGAGCTGTTTTTT.

CDR3 bases: TGCGCCAGCAGCTTGGGGCGACTAGCGGGGGAGGGCAACGAGCAGTACTTC. Translating gives CASSLGRLAGEGNEQYF. This chain connects TRBV5-1 to TRBJ2-7; 12 positions match TRBD2. The ends lost 0 bases at V and 5 bases at J; junction bases unmatched: 9. This CDR3 region has 17 residues. Germline V CDR1 and CDR2: SGHRS, YFSETQ. Full variable domain (rest looked up from reference TRBV5-1 and TRBJ2-7): KAGVTQTPRYLIKTRGQQVTLSCSPISGHRSVSWYQQTPGQGLQFLFEYFSETQRNKGNFPGRFSGRQFSNSRSEMNVSTLELGDSALYLCASSLGRLAGEGNEQYFGPGTRLTVT.

V and J are TRBV7-3 and TRBJ2-3, with 7 nucleotides matching TRBD2. CDR1 is SGHTA and CDR2 is FQGTGA in the germline V gene. This CDR3 has 16 amino acids. The junction had 12 bases not matched to a gene; V was cut back by 5 bases and J by 4 bases. CDR3 sequence reads: CASSPVGSGAPDTQYF. The CDR3 nucleotides read TGTGCCAGCAGCCCTGTGGGGAGCGGGGCCCCAGATACGCAGTATTTT.

In this sample, this clone turned up once. The chain joins TRBV19 to TRBJ1-5, with a tentative D call TRBD1 (5 bases). Trimming stripped 5 bases from V and 4 bases from J, with 12 bases between. CDR1 LNHDA and CDR2 SQIVND come from the germline V gene (reference sequence). The CDR3 sequence is 14 residues long. CDR3 DNA: TGTGCCAGTAGTTTGAGAGGGGCAAATCAGCCCCAGCATTTT. Translation gives CASSLRGANQPQHF.

The chain uses TRBV5-4 and TRBJ2-7; 10 bases fit TRBD2. V was clipped by 4 bases and J by 1 base; unmatched bases: 8. The CDR3 runs 16 residues. Germline CDR1 reads SGHNT; CDR2 reads YYREEE (reference sequence). The CDR3 nucleotides are TGTGCCAGCAGCCACCCCGGGACTAGCGCTTCCTACGAGCAGTACTTC. Translation gives CASSHPGTSASYEQYF.